This T cell receptor (beta chain) is from a study of blood T cell repertoires in COVID-19. Study-wide context: PBMCs, B-cell-depleted T cells, or T cells provided the cDNA or gDNA that made up the material.

This CDR3 comprises 15 residues. Trimming pared 1 base from V and 7 bases from J, leaving 11 bases between. The germline CDR1 and CDR2 sequences are MDHEN and SYDVKM. Assay: immunoSEQ multiplex PCR; the TCRdb copy retains only in-frame clones and omits some. This repertoire shows approximately 190,000 clones, 88% found once; its top ten account for approximately 6%. The receptor comes from a man aged 35 to 55 with active or convalescent COVID-19. The specimen was peripheral blood. This chain uses TRBV28 with TRBJ1-6; D remains unclear. In DNA, the CDR3 is TGTGCCAGCAGTTTATCCACTATACGGAATTCACCCCTCCACTTT. It is translated as CASSLSTIRNSPLHF.